This T cell receptor (beta chain) was obtained from a study of T cells after yellow fever vaccination. In the case of this clonotype: Its specificity is unknown.

UMIs were added to TCR cDNA along with a universal primer site when it was made by 5'RACE template switching. TCRdb re-called the 5' RACE reads with MiXCR, one entry per CDR3 protein. The sample gives about 400,000 distinct CDR3 sequences, about 6.2% of which show up once; roughly 15% is in the top ten. Study-wide findings and caveats: At around 95% for CD4 and about 88% for CD8, most primary-vaccination clones showed up again after the booster. On re-exposure, the response was weaker but peaked faster, at day 5 versus 15. Relatively few clonotypes were ones that appeared in both CD4 and CD8 compartments.

The V gene's germline CDR1 is LGHNA and CDR2 YSLEER. The CDR3 sequence is 15 residues long. The J segment lost 6 bases and the V segment lost 1 base, leaving 2 bases of the junction unmatched. The sample consisted of PBMCs, taken 5 days after the yellow fever booster vaccination. The chain couples TRBV4-3 to TRBJ2-2; TRBD2 matches at 10 bases. This clonotype was obtained from a man aged 25 to 40 who received the YFV17D yellow fever vaccine. CDR3 sequence reads: CASSQVLAGAGELFF. CDR3 DNA sequence: TGCGCCAGCAGCCAAGTGCTAGCGGGAGCCGGGGAGCTGTTTTTT.